Presented here are 5 T cell receptor beta chains from one specimen sequenced in a study of molecular identifiers for immune sequencing clone quantification. One entry per CDR3 protein, called by TCRdb with MiXCR from the PCR reads. The sample consists of 100,000 or so distinct CDR3 sequences, 35% of them appearing once. Sample: naive CD8+ T cells from blood, with Jurkat cell RNA spiked in. Regarding subset: FACS-sorted CD8+CD4-CCR7+CD45RA+ naive T cells. These receptors all come from a human donor in good health. Some libraries in this study had Jurkat cell RNA spiked in.

This chain joins TRBV14 and TRBJ2-1, with D hard to call. Germline values: CDR1 SGHDN, CDR2 FVKESK. The CDR3 length is 13 residues. V shed 4 bases and J shed 3 bases, with 7 bases lying between them. CDR3: CASSPFNYNEQFF. The CDR3 nucleotides are TGTGCCAGCAGCCCTTTTAACTACAATGAGCAGTTCTTC.

This clonotype was seen ten or more times. This chain links TRBV20-1 with TRBJ2-1; no definite D call. The CDR3 contains 12 residues. V was pared by 0 bases and J by 7 bases, with 7 bases between. CDR1 is DFQATT and CDR2 is SNEGSKA in the germline V gene (reference sequence). The CDR3 DNA follows: TGCAGTGCTAGAGATGTGGGAAATGAGCAGTTCTTC. It yields the protein CSARDVGNEQFF.

This clonotype was counted many times. This chain links TRBV12-3 or TRBV12-4 with TRBJ1-2; weak D call: TRBD1 (5 bases). The V gene lost 6 bases and the J gene lost 3 bases, with 11 bases spanning the gap. This CDR3 spans 13 amino acids. The CDR3 sequence is CASRVDSYYGYTF. The CDR3 DNA sequence: TGTGCCAGCAGGGTCGACAGTTACTATGGCTACACCTTC.

The chain combines TRBV9 with TRBJ2-7; D gene uncertain. Per germline, CDR1 SGDLS and CDR2 YYNGEE. CDR3 size: 14 residues. V was clipped by 0 bases and J by 1 base, with 8 bases between them. This CDR3 reads CASSVAALSYEQYF. CDR3 in DNA: TGTGCCAGCAGCGTAGCGGCCTTATCCTACGAGCAGTACTTC.

Of note for this clonotype: A much larger clone differs from this one at a single base, so this may be a read error. This rearrangement joins TRBV28 to TRBJ2-5; 8 bases are a match to TRBD2. CDR3 size: 13 residues. From germline, CDR1 is MDHEN and CDR2 SYDVKM. The CDR3 protein is CAGSFRASGPGDF. CDR3 in DNA: TGTGCCGGCAGTTTTCGGGCTAGCGGGCCCGGGGACTTC.